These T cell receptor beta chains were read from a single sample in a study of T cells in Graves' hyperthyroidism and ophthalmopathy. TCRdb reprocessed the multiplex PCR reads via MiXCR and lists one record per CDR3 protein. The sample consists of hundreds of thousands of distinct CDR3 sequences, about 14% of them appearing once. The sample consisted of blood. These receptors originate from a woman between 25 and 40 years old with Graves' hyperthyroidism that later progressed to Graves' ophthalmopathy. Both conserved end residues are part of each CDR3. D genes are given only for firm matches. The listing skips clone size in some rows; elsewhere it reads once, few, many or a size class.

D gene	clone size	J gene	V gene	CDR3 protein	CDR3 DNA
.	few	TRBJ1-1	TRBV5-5	CASTLSAGTNTEAFF	TGTGCCAGCACCCTCTCGGCAGGGACGAACACTGAAGCTTTCTTT
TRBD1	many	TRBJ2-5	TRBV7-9	CASSPGQGYETQYF	TGTGCCAGCAGCCCCGGACAGGGTTACGAGACCCAGTACTTC
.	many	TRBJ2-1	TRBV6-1	CASSGGSSTYNEQFF	TGTGCCAGCAGCGGAGGGTCTAGCACCTACAATGAGCAGTTCTTC
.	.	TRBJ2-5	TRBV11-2	CASSSIKLAQGAQYF	TGTGCCAGCAGCTCTATTAAGTTGGCCCAAGGGGCCCAGTACTTC
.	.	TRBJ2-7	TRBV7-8	CASSFSGYLSYEQYF	TGTGCCAGCAGTTTCTCTGGGTATTTGTCCTACGAGCAGTACTTC
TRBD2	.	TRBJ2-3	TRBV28	CASSPPVARTSNTDTQYF	TGTGCCAGCAGCCCCCCCGTGGCGAGGACTAGCAACACAGATACGCAGTATTTT
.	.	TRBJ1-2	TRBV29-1	CSVAAGLDYGYTF	TGCAGCGTTGCGGCAGGGCTGGACTATGGCTACACCTTC
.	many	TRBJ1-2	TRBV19	CASSLRGPLNYGYTF	TGTGCCAGTAGTCTCCGGGGGCCTCTTAACTATGGCTACACCTTC
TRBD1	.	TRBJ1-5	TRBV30	CAWSTGQGYRQPQHF	TGTGCCTGGAGTACGGGACAGGGGTATCGGCAGCCCCAGCATTTT
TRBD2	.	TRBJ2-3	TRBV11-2	CASRRGLAGGGDTQYF	TGTGCCAGCAGAAGAGGACTAGCGGGAGGTGGGGATACGCAGTATTTT
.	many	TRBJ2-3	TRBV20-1	CSAFRAEGTDTQYF	TGCAGTGCCTTCCGGGCTGAGGGCACAGATACGCAGTATTTT
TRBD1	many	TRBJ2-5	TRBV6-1	CASSTYRGETQYF	TGTGCCAGCAGTACCTACAGGGGAGAGACCCAGTACTTC
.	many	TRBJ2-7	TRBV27	CATRDGTYEQYF	TGTGCCACCCGAGACGGAACCTACGAGCAGTACTTC
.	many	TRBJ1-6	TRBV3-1	CASSQGLNSPLHF	TGTGCCAGCAGCCAAGGATTAAATTCACCCCTCCACTTT
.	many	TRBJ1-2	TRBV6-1	CASSELWGYTF	TGTGCCAGCAGTGAACTTTGGGGCTACACCTTC
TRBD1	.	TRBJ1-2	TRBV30	CAWSRTGERDGYTF	TGTGCCTGGAGTCGGACAGGGGAGAGGGACGGCTACACCTTC
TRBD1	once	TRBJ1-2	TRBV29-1	CSADRDGYTF	TGCAGCGCGGACAGGGATGGCTACACCTTC
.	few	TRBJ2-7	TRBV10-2	CASSESGPSYEQYF	TGCGCCAGCAGTGAGTCTGGGCCTTCCTACGAGCAGTACTTC
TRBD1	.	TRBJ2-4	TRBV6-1	CASNQGVLAKNIQYF	TGTGCCAGCAACCAGGGGGTCTTAGCCAAAAACATTCAGTACTTC
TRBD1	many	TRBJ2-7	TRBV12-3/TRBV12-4	CASSLSPGQASYEQYF	TGTGCCAGCAGTTTATCCCCAGGACAGGCCTCCTACGAGCAGTACTTC
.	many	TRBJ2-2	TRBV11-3	CASSLPPAYWQRYPGSCFF	.
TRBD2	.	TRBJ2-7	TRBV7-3	CASSSGTSGNTYEQYF	TGTGCCAGCAGCTCCGGGACTAGCGGGAATACCTACGAGCAGTACTTC
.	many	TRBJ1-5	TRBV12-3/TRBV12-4	CASSDEDGRISNQPQHF	TGTGCCAGCAGTGATGAGGACGGAAGAATTAGCAATCAGCCCCAGCATTTT
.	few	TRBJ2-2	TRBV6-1	CASSEARAGVYSGELFF	TGTGCCAGCAGTGAAGCGCGGGCAGGGGTGTATTCCGGGGAGCTGTTTTTT
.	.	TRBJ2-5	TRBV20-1	CSARWGVQETQYF	TGCAGTGCCAGGTGGGGAGTTCAGGAGACCCAGTACTTC
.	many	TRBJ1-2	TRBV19	CASTPSRVYGYTF	TGTGCCAGTACCCCAAGCAGGGTTTATGGCTACACCTTC
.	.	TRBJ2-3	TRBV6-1	CASSETGWGASTDTQYF	TGTGCCAGCAGTGAAACTGGATGGGGCGCGAGCACAGATACGCAGTATTTT
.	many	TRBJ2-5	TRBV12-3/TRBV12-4	CASSPGGPNQETQYF	TGTGCCAGCAGTCCAGGGGGGCCCAACCAAGAGACCCAGTACTTC
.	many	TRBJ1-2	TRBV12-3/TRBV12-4	CASSTHRDGYTF	TGTGCCAGCAGTACGCACAGGGACGGCTACACCTTC
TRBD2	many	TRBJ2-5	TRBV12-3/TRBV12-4	CASSQSGGSGTQYF	TGTGCCAGCAGTCAAAGCGGGGGGTCGGGGACCCAGTACTTC
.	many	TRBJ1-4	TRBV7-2	CASSPKGTNEKLFF	TGTGCCAGCAGCCCCAAGGGGACTAATGAAAAACTGTTTTTT
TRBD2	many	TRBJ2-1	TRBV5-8	CASSLGTSPNEQFF	TGTGCCAGCAGCTTGGGGACTAGCCCCAATGAGCAGTTCTTC
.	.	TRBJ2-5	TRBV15	CATSRDLGETQYF	TGTGCCACCAGCAGAGATTTGGGGGAGACCCAGTACTTC
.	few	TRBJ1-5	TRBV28	CASLQDLNQPQHF	TGTGCCAGCTTACAGGACCTTAATCAGCCCCAGCATTTT
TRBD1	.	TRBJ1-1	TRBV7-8	CASSFGQAAGAFF	TGTGCCAGCAGCTTTGGACAGGCCGCGGGAGCTTTCTTT
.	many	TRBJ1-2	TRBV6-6	CASSYLQGSYTF	TGTGCCAGCAGTTACCTCCAGGGAAGCTACACCTTC
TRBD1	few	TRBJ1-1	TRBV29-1	CSVGQGGPEAFF	TGCAGCGTCGGACAGGGCGGACCTGAAGCTTTCTTT
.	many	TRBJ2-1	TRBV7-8	CASRPDWPGNEQFF	TGTGCCAGCAGACCTGACTGGCCAGGGAACGAGCAGTTCTTC
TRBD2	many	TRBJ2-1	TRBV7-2	CASSLSGRGNEQFF	TGTGCCAGCAGCTTAAGCGGGAGAGGCAATGAGCAGTTCTTC
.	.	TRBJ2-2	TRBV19	CASGSGWQIQTGELFF	TGTGCCAGTGGGTCTGGGTGGCAGATTCAGACCGGGGAGCTGTTTTTT
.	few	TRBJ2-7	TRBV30	CAWNRPLEEQYF	TGTGCCTGGAACCGCCCGCTGGAGGAGCAGTACTTC
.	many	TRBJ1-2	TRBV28	CASSLYWRGGGYTF	TGTGCCAGCAGTTTATATTGGAGAGGGGGGGGCTACACCTTC
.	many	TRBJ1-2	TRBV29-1	CSVGRNYGYTF	TGCAGCGTCGGACGGAACTATGGCTACACCTTC
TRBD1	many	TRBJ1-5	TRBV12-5	CASGLQVPGGPQHF	TGTGCTAGTGGTTTGCAAGTCCCAGGGGGGCCCCAGCATTTT
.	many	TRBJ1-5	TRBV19	CASTLISYSNQPQHF	TGTGCCAGCACACTAATTTCTTATAGCAATCAGCCCCAGCATTTT
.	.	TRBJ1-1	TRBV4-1	CASSHHPSWGTLMRANTEAFF	TGCGCCAGCAGCCACCATCCCAGCTGGGGGACTCTCATGCGGGCGAACACTGAAGCTTTCTTT
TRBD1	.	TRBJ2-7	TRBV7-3	CASSLNMQGEQYF	TGTGCCAGCAGCTTAAATATGCAGGGGGAACAGTACTTC
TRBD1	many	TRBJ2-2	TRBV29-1	CSTDRGNTGELFF	TGCAGCACGGACAGGGGGAACACCGGGGAGCTGTTTTTT
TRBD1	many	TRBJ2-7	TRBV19	CASSVGTGFYEQYF	TGTGCCAGTAGTGTAGGGACAGGCTTCTACGAGCAGTACTTC
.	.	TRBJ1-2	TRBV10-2	CASSESIDGYTF	TGCGCCAGCAGTGAGTCTATCGATGGCTACACCTTC
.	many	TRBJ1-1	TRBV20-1	CSVPEQMNTEAFF	TGCAGTGTGCCGGAACAAATGAACACTGAAGCTTTCTTT
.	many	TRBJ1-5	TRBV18	CASSREDQPQHF	TGTGCCAGCTCACGGGAAGATCAGCCCCAGCATTTT
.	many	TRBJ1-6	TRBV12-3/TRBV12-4	CASSTHTGLTGTPLHF	TGTGCCAGCAGTACCCACACGGGACTAACGGGGACACCCCTCCACTTT
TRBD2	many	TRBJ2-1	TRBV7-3	CASSLRTSGKNEQFF	TGTGCCAGCAGCTTAAGGACTAGCGGGAAGAATGAGCAGTTCTTC
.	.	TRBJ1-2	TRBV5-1	CASTLLGGADYGYTF	TGCGCCAGCACCCTGCTGGGGGGCGCCGACTATGGCTACACCTTC